The present entry profiles one T cell receptor (beta chain) with its context. There are 14 residues in the CDR3. This record belongs to a study of blood T cells in healthy people across ages. For the second PCR, which ran for roughly 6 to 12 cycles, a sample-barcoded 5' primer and a J-beta primer mix were used. Using its own MiXCR run on the 5' RACE reads, TCRdb lists one record per CDR3 protein. This table has some 1.8 million distinct CDR3 sequences, about two fifths appearing once. What was sequenced was blood. J is TRBJ1-2 and V is TRBV21-1; TRBD1 reflects the table's D call only, with no check against the DNA. TRBV21-1 is listed as a pseudogene. The sequence was collected from a human donor in good health. In DNA form, the CDR3 reads TGTGCCAGCAGCAATAAGGCCGACAGGGGTGGCTACACCTTC. This codes for CASSNKADRGGYTF.